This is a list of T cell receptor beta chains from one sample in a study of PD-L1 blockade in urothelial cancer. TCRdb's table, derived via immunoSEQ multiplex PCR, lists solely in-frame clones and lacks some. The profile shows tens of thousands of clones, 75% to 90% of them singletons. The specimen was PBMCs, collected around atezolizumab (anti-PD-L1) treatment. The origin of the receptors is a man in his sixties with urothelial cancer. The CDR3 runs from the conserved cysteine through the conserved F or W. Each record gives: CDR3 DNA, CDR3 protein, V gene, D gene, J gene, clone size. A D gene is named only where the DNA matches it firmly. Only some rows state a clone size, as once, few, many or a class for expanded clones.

cdr3_nt: TGCGCCAGCAGTGAGCGACAGGGTAGGATCTACGAGCAGTACTTC; cdr3_aa: CASSERQGRIYEQYF; v_call: TRBV10-1; d_call: TRBD1; j_call: TRBJ2-7; clone_size: NA
cdr3_nt: TGTGCCAGCAGCCCTCAACCGACTAGCGGGAGGGGCGAGCAGTTCTTC; cdr3_aa: CASSPQPTSGRGEQFF; v_call: TRBV7-3; d_call: TRBD2; j_call: TRBJ2-1; clone_size: few
cdr3_nt: TGTGCCAGCAGTGATCAGGACAGGGCTAATCAGCCCCAGCATTTT; cdr3_aa: CASSDQDRANQPQHF; v_call: TRBV6-1; d_call: TRBD1; j_call: TRBJ1-5; clone_size: few
cdr3_nt: TGTGCCAGCAGCTGGGCGGGGGGAGAAATGAACTATGGCTACACCTTC; cdr3_aa: CASSWAGGEMNYGYTF; v_call: TRBV5-4; d_call: NA; j_call: TRBJ1-2; clone_size: NA
cdr3_nt: TGTGCCAGCAGCAGAAGCGGGATTTGGGTCTACAATGAGCAGTTCTTC; cdr3_aa: CASSRSGIWVYNEQFF; v_call: TRBV7-2; d_call: TRBD2; j_call: TRBJ2-1; clone_size: NA
cdr3_nt: TGTGCCAGCTCGGCTAGCGGGACATCACGGACGTGGAGGTACAATGAGCAGTTCTTC; cdr3_aa: CASSASGTSRTWRYNEQFF; v_call: TRBV2; d_call: TRBD2; j_call: TRBJ2-1; clone_size: NA
cdr3_nt: TGTGCCAGCAGCGCCCGGCGGGGGATCACAGATACGCAGTATTTT; cdr3_aa: CASSARRGITDTQYF; v_call: TRBV11-3; d_call: TRBD2; j_call: TRBJ2-3; clone_size: NA
cdr3_nt: TGTGCCAGCAGTTTAATCGGCGAGCAGTACTTC; cdr3_aa: CASSLIGEQYF; v_call: TRBV28; d_call: NA; j_call: TRBJ2-7; clone_size: once
cdr3_nt: TGTGCCAGCATAACAGGGGGCGCGGATACGCAGTATTTT; cdr3_aa: CASITGGADTQYF; v_call: TRBV28; d_call: TRBD1; j_call: TRBJ2-3; clone_size: many
cdr3_nt: TGTGCCAGCAGCAAAGGGGGCCCGGACCACGAGCAGTACTTC; cdr3_aa: CASSKGGPDHEQYF; v_call: TRBV21-1; d_call: NA; j_call: TRBJ2-7; clone_size: NA
cdr3_nt: TGTGCCAGCAGCTTTTTACGGGGGGGCCGGGTCGGGGAGCTGTTTTTT; cdr3_aa: CASSFLRGGRVGELFF; v_call: TRBV5-6; d_call: TRBD2; j_call: TRBJ2-2; clone_size: NA
cdr3_nt: TGTGCCAGTAGTATCTCGGGAGCCCAGTCCTACGAGCAGTACTTC; cdr3_aa: CASSISGAQSYEQYF; v_call: TRBV19; d_call: NA; j_call: TRBJ2-7; clone_size: NA
cdr3_nt: TGTGCCAGCAGCCCCAATGGGGGGATGAGGGGGAACACTGAAGCTTTCTTT; cdr3_aa: CASSPNGGMRGNTEAFF; v_call: TRBV7-2; d_call: NA; j_call: TRBJ1-1; clone_size: NA
cdr3_nt: TGTGCCAGTAGCCCTCGACAGGGAGGCTCTGGAAACACCATATATTTT; cdr3_aa: CASSPRQGGSGNTIYF; v_call: TRBV19; d_call: TRBD1; j_call: TRBJ1-3; clone_size: NA
cdr3_nt: TGTGCCAGCAGCCAGACGACTAGCGGGGGGTCCTACGAGCAGTACTTC; cdr3_aa: CASSQTTSGGSYEQYF; v_call: TRBV7-9; d_call: TRBD2; j_call: TRBJ2-7; clone_size: NA
cdr3_nt: TGTGCCAGCAGCTTGGAGGCTAGCGGCTCCTACAATGAGCAGTTCTTC; cdr3_aa: CASSLEASGSYNEQFF; v_call: TRBV5-5; d_call: TRBD2; j_call: TRBJ2-1; clone_size: NA
cdr3_nt: TGTGCCAGCAGTCCCATGGACAGGGATCACAATGAGCAGTTCTTC; cdr3_aa: CASSPMDRDHNEQFF; v_call: TRBV28; d_call: TRBD1; j_call: TRBJ2-1; clone_size: NA